These 31 T cell receptor beta chains came from one sample sequenced in a study of blood T cell repertoires in COVID-19. Repertoires were generated with immunoSEQ multiplex PCR, while TCRdb's copy carries only in-frame clones and drops some. The table has about 59,000 clones, around 87% seen once. Source material: peripheral blood. Source of these receptors: a man aged 55 to 70 with active or convalescent COVID-19.

The chain joins TRBV7-8 to TRBJ2-1; 9 bases agree with TRBD1. The germline V gene has CDR1 SGHVS and CDR2 FQNEAQ. After removal of 1 base from V and 5 bases from J, the junction contained 3 bases not matched to a gene. This CDR3 has 15 residues. In DNA, the CDR3 is TGTGCCAGCAGCTTAGGGGACAGGGATCACAATGAGCAGTTCTTC. The encoded protein is CASSLGDRDHNEQFF.

The gene calls are TRBV28 and TRBJ2-6; D may be TRBD1 (6 bases). The length of the CDR3 is 15 residues. The germline CDR1 and CDR2 sequences are MDHEN and SYDVKM. V gave up 4 bases and J gave up 2 bases, with 9 bases separating them. The CDR3 DNA follows: TGTGCCAGCAGTTCGCCAGGGGCTGGGGCCAACGTCCTGACTTTC. This sequence encodes CASSSPGAGANVLTF.

The CDR3 region has the DNA TGTGCCAGCAGCCTAATAGCAACAGGGGGCAACACTGAAGCTTTCTTT. This sequence encodes CASSLIATGGNTEAFF. This chain links TRBV7-6 with TRBJ1-1; TRBD1 matches 9 bases. V trimming: 5 bases; J trimming: 2 bases; junction bases outside the gene matches: 9. This CDR3 contains 16 residues. The V gene's germline CDR1 is SGHVS and CDR2 FNYEAQ. The full variable domain, completed using reference TRBV7-6 and TRBJ1-1, is GAGVSQSPRYKVTKRGQDVALRCDPISGHVSLYWYRQALGQGPEFLTYFNYEAQQDKSGLPNDRFSAERPEGSISTLTIQRTEQRDSAMYRCASSLIATGGNTEAFFGQGTRLTVV.

This chain's CDR3 is CASSAGRGTEAFF. CDR3 nucleotides: TGTGCCAGCTCGGCAGGGAGGGGGACTGAAGCTTTCTTT. The chain has TRBV18 and TRBJ1-1; D is perhaps TRBD1 (6 bases). This CDR3 has 13 amino acids. The germline V gene encodes CDR1 KGHSH and CDR2 LQKENI. V dropped 6 bases and J dropped 5 bases, with 13 bases sitting between them.

This chain links TRBV19 with TRBJ1-6; no reliable D call. The CDR3 has 15 amino acids. Germline V lookup: CDR1 LNHDA, CDR2 SQIVND (reference sequence). The V and J ends lost 6 bases and 5 bases respectively, with 14 bases between them. CDR3 sequence: CASRTQRNDNSPLHF. CDR3 DNA sequence: TGTGCCAGTAGGACCCAGAGGAATGATAATTCACCCCTCCACTTT.

V and J are TRBV7-2 and TRBJ2-1, with no clear D. The germline V and J ends were trimmed by 1 base and 4 bases, with 14 bases remaining between them. The CDR3 length is 16 residues. Germline V CDR1 and CDR2: SGHTA, FQGNSA. The CDR3 DNA reads TGTGCCAGCAGCTTAGGTCGCTGGGCCCTATACAATGAGCAGTTCTTC. This gives the protein CASSLGRWALYNEQFF.

The chain combines TRBV2 with TRBJ2-3; TRBD2 might be the D (5 bases). There are 14 residues in the CDR3. Trimming removed 4 bases at V and 0 bases at J, with 8 bases between. Germline V CDR1 and CDR2: SNHLY, FYNNEI. CDR3 protein: CASSVGESTDTQYF. CDR3 coding DNA: TGTGCCAGCAGTGTGGGAGAGAGCACAGATACGCAGTATTTT.

This sequence joins TRBV10-3 and TRBJ2-3; no reliable D call. Trimming removed 6 bases at V and 0 bases at J, with 10 bases between. The CDR3 extends over 14 amino acids. Germline loops: CDR1 ENHRY, CDR2 SYGVKD. CDR3 region: CAIRNYASTDTQYF. The CDR3 DNA follows: TGTGCCATCAGGAACTATGCTAGCACAGATACGCAGTATTTT.

The J gene is TRBJ2-3, the V gene TRBV7-8, with 12 bases aligning to TRBD2. With 2 bases clipped from V and 7 bases from J, the junction kept 10 bases outside the gene matches. The germline V gene encodes CDR1 SGHVS and CDR2 FQNEAQ. The CDR3 has 17 amino acids. The CDR3 nucleotides read TGTGCCAGCAGCTTAATGAAGACTAGCGGGAGCAACTATACGCAGTATTTT. Residues: CASSLMKTSGSNYTQYF.

This chain joins TRBV4-2 and TRBJ2-4; TRBD2 aligns across 12 bases. Germline V gene lookup returns CDR1 LGHNA and CDR2 YNFKEQ. The length of the CDR3 is 17 residues. Trimming removed 3 bases from V and 0 bases from J; junction bases left unmatched: 3. The CDR3 bases are TGTGCCAGCAGCCAGACTAGCGGGGGCTTAGCCAAAAACATTCAGTACTTC. Translation: CASSQTSGGLAKNIQYF.

The gene calls are TRBV4-1 and TRBJ2-7; 11 bases are a match to TRBD1. After removal of 0 bases from V and 2 bases from J, the junction contained 3 bases not matched to a gene. The CDR3 totals 16 residues. Germline assignment: CDR1 MGHRA and CDR2 YSYEKL. This CDR3 is CASSQDPGQGAYEQYF. As DNA, the CDR3 is TGCGCCAGCAGCCAAGACCCGGGACAGGGGGCCTACGAGCAGTACTTC.

The chain employs TRBV28 and TRBJ1-4; D is unclear. CDR3 size: 13 residues. Trimming stripped 6 bases from V and 8 bases from J, with 13 bases between. Germline loops: CDR1 MDHEN, CDR2 SYDVKM. DNA for the CDR3: TGTGCCAGCAGATTAGGGCCACGGGAAAAACTGTTTTTT. Amino acid sequence: CASRLGPREKLFF.

CDR3 sequence (DNA): TGTGCCAGCAGAGAGACAGGGTCCTGGGCCCAGTACTTC. Protein sequence: CASRETGSWAQYF. The rearrangement uses TRBV6-5 and TRBJ2-5, with 7 bases fitting TRBD1. The CDR3 sequence is 13 residues long. The junction had 10 bases not matched to a gene; V was cut back by 6 bases and J by 9 bases. Germline CDR1 MNHEY, CDR2 SVGAGI.

This rearrangement joins TRBV4-1 to TRBJ2-1, with TRBD2 identical over 10 bases. Unmatched junction bases numbered 1, after V lost 1 base and J lost 4 bases. CDR1 is MGHRA, CDR2 YSYEKL, per germline. The CDR3 is 15 amino acids. The CDR3 region is CASSQASGGYNEQFF. DNA of the CDR3: TGCGCCAGCAGCCAAGCTAGCGGGGGATACAATGAGCAGTTCTTC.

This rearrangement joins TRBV29-1 to TRBJ1-5; 8 nucleotides line up with TRBD1. J gave up 1 base and V 7 bases, and 9 bases lay outside the gene matches. The CDR3 length is 15 residues. In germline, CDR1 is SQVTM, CDR2 ANQGSEA. The chain's CDR3 is CSAVIDRGSNQPQHF. The CDR3 coding sequence is TGCAGCGCGGTGATAGACAGGGGAAGCAATCAGCCCCAGCATTTT. The whole variable domain, remainder taken from reference TRBV29-1 and TRBJ1-5, is SAVISQKPSRDICQRGTSLTIQCQVDSQVTMMFWYRQQPGQSLTLIATANQGSEATYESGFVIDKFPISRPNLTFSTLTVSNMSPEDSSIYLCSAVIDRGSNQPQHFGDGTRLSIL.

This clone was counted only a few times. This rearrangement joins TRBV4-2 to TRBJ2-1; TRBD2 aligns across 11 bases. The CDR3 has 17 residues. Germline CDR1 and CDR2: LGHNA and YNFKEQ. Trimming took 0 bases from V and 4 from J; bases not matched to a gene: 5. The CDR3 DNA is TGTGCCAGCAGCCAAGATTGGCTAGCGGGAGGTTACAATGAGCAGTTCTTC. Translation: CASSQDWLAGGYNEQFF.

The chain is built from TRBV18 and TRBJ2-7, with 9 bases lining up with TRBD1. The CDR3 totals 13 residues. Per germline, CDR1 KGHSH and CDR2 LQKENI. The trim removed 3 bases at V and 6 bases at J, leaving 3 bases unmatched. The CDR3 loop reads CASSPADRGEQYF. The CDR3, as DNA: TGTGCCAGCTCACCGGCGGACAGGGGCGAGCAGTACTTC. Complete variable domain (other parts from reference TRBV18 and TRBJ2-7): NAGVMQNPRHLVRRRGQEARLRCSPMKGHSHVYWYRQLPEEGLKFMVYLQKENIIDESGMPKERFSAEFPKEGPSILRIQQVVRGDSAAYFCASSPADRGEQYFGPGTRLTVT.

The rearrangement links TRBV19 to TRBJ1-1, with D possibly TRBD1 on 6 matching bases. The CDR3 consists of 16 residues. Trimming took 6 bases from V and 4 from J, leaving 21 bases between them. Germline CDR1 and CDR2: LNHDA and SQIVND (reference sequence). CDR3 in amino acids: CASSRGQGRVGTEAFF. The CDR3 DNA reads TGTGCCAGTAGCCGAGGGCAGGGGAGAGTGGGCACTGAAGCTTTCTTT.

This clone was found once. This chain connects TRBV18 to TRBJ2-1; 11 bases fit TRBD2. Germline-derived CDR1 and CDR2 are KGHSH and LQKENI. V lost 2 bases and J lost 5; bases outside the gene matches: 2. The CDR3 covers 15 residues. The CDR3 DNA reads TGTGCCAGCTCACCAAAACTAGCGGGAGACAATGAGCAGTTCTTC. This translates into CASSPKLAGDNEQFF.

The rearrangement links TRBV5-1 to TRBJ2-2; D gene unclear. The CDR3 is 15 residues long. V was cut by 4 bases and J by 1 base, with 11 bases left in between. Germline CDR1 reads SGHRS; CDR2 reads YFSETQ. Written as DNA, the CDR3 is TGCGCCAGCAGCCCGCGGATGGGGAACACCGGGGAGCTGTTTTTT. Translation gives CASSPRMGNTGELFF.

V is TRBV19 and J is TRBJ1-1; unclear D gene. Per the germline V gene, CDR1 is LNHDA and CDR2 is SQIVND (reference sequence). There are 14 residues in the CDR3. V was cut by 5 bases and J by 0 bases, with 10 bases left in between. CDR3 sequence: CASSPRLVNTEAFF. DNA of the CDR3: TGTGCCAGTAGTCCCCGACTGGTGAACACTGAAGCTTTCTTT.

The gene calls are TRBV21-1 and TRBJ1-4; TRBD1, the table's D call, lacks a check against the DNA. TRBV21-1 is labeled a pseudogene. The CDR3 contains 22 residues. The CDR3 bases are TGTGCCAGCAGTACACCGGGACAGGGCGCGAGTAGACTTGTTGCAACTAATGAAAAACTGTTTTTT. It yields the protein CASSTPGQGASRLVATNEKLFF.

J is TRBJ2-4 and V is TRBV5-1, with TRBD1 as a possible D gene (7 bases). Germline values: CDR1 SGHRS, CDR2 YFSETQ. The ends were cut back, 0 bases at V and 7 bases at J, with 11 bases in the middle. The CDR3 is 14 residues long. CDR3 amino acids: CASSLAAGGNIQYF. CDR3 DNA: TGCGCCAGCAGCTTGGCGGCAGGGGGGAACATTCAGTACTTC.

The chain has TRBV30 and TRBJ2-2; 16 bases align to TRBD2. This CDR3 comprises 18 residues. Germline V lookup: CDR1 GTSNPN, CDR2 SVGIG (reference sequence). Unmatched junction bases numbered 7, after V lost 2 bases and J lost 4 bases. The CDR3 DNA is TGTGCCTGGAGTCCGGGACTAGCGGGAGGGCCTTTCACCGGGGAGCTGTTTTTT. Translation gives CAWSPGLAGGPFTGELFF.

This clone was seen only once. The chain has TRBV6-6 and TRBJ2-2, with a weak D call TRBD1 (5 bases). This CDR3 is built from 14 residues. The V end lost 2 bases, the J end lost 3 bases, and 7 bases lay between the germline ends. The germline V gene encodes CDR1 MNHNY and CDR2 SVGAGI (reference sequence). The CDR3 region is CASSYRGDTGELFF. CDR3 nucleotide sequence: TGTGCCAGCAGTTACAGGGGTGACACCGGGGAGCTGTTTTTT.

The J gene is TRBJ1-3, the V gene TRBV7-8; 7 bases fit TRBD1. Germline V lookup: CDR1 SGHVS, CDR2 FQNEAQ. J gave up 2 bases and V 5 bases, and 6 bases lay outside the gene matches. The CDR3 spans 15 residues. As DNA, the CDR3 is TGTGCCAGCAGCAACCGACAGGGAACTGGAAACACCATATATTTT. It codes for CASSNRQGTGNTIYF.

This clone was detected only a few times. The chain has TRBV19 and TRBJ1-6, with D perhaps TRBD1 (6 bases). The CDR3 extends over 15 amino acids. Germline CDR1 reads LNHDA; CDR2 reads SQIVND (reference sequence). V was shortened by 4 bases and J by 10 bases, with 17 bases between the two germline ends. The CDR3 nucleotides read TGTGCCAGTAGTACGGGGTACAGGGAGAACTCACCCCTCCACTTT. Residues: CASSTGYRENSPLHF.

This chain connects TRBV2 to TRBJ2-3, with D possibly being TRBD2 (5 bases). Germline V gives CDR1 SNHLY, CDR2 FYNNEI. The V end lost 1 base, the J end lost 0 bases, and 11 bases lay between the germline ends. The CDR3 contains 16 residues. CDR3 residues: CASSEDGRASTDTQYF. CDR3 nucleotide sequence: TGTGCCAGCAGTGAAGATGGGCGGGCAAGCACAGATACGCAGTATTTT. The full variable domain, completed using reference TRBV2 and TRBJ2-3, is EPEVTQTPSHQVTQMGQEVILRCVPISNHLYFYWYRQILGQKVEFLVSFYNNEISEKSEIFDDQFSVERPDGSNFTLKIRSTKLEDSAMYFCASSEDGRASTDTQYFGPGTRLTVL.

CDR3 coding DNA: TGCGCCAGCAGCCCGGCGTCAGGGGACGCAAAACTGTTTTTT. Translating it yields CASSPASGDAKLFF. The rearrangement joins TRBV5-1 to TRBJ1-4, with D perhaps TRBD1 (6 bases). V was trimmed by 4 bases and J by 10 bases, leaving 17 bases between them. This CDR3 region has 14 residues. Germline V gene lookup returns CDR1 SGHRS and CDR2 YFSETQ.

V and J are TRBV5-8 and TRBJ1-1; maybe TRBD1 (6 bases). This CDR3 is 12 amino acids long. Per the germline V gene, CDR1 is SGHTS and CDR2 is YDEGEE. The V gene lost 3 bases and the J gene lost 5 bases, with 8 bases spanning the gap. The DNA for the CDR3 is TGTGCCAGCAGCTACAGGGCTACTGAAGCTTTCTTT. It yields the protein CASSYRATEAFF.

This chain joins TRBV11-2 and TRBJ1-3, with D possibly being TRBD1 (5 bases). Per germline, CDR1 SGHAT and CDR2 FQNNGV. The CDR3 runs to 15 residues. Trimming left V 5 bases short and J 14 bases short, with 25 bases between. CDR3 protein: CASSQTGLPTFGVYF. DNA for the CDR3: TGTGCCAGCAGCCAGACGGGACTGCCTACCTTCGGTGTATATTTT.